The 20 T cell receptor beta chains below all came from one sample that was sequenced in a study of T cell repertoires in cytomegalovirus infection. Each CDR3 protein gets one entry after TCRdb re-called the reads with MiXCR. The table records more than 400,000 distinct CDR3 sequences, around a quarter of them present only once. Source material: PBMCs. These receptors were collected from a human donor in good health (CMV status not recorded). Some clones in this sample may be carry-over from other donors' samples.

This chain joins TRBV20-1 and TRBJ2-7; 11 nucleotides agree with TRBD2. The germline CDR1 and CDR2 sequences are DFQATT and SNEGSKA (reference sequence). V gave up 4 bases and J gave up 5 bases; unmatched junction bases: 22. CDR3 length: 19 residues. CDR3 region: CSANSGRASTGVSTNEQYF. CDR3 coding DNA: TGCAGTGCTAATAGCGGGAGGGCTTCAACGGGGGTTTCGACGAACGAGCAGTACTTC.

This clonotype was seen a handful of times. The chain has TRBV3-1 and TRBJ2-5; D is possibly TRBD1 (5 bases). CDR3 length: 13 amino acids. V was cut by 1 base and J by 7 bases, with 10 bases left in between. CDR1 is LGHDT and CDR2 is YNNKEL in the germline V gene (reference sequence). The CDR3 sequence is CASSQGRTGTQYF. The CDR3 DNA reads TGTGCCAGCAGCCAAGGGCGAACAGGGACCCAGTACTTC.

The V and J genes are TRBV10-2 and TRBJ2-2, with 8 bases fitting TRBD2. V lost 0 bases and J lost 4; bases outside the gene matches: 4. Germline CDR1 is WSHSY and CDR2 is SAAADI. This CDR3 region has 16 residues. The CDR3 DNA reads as TGCGCCAGCAGTGAGTCGTGGCGGGAGGTCACCGGGGAGCTGTTTTTT. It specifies CASSESWREVTGELFF.

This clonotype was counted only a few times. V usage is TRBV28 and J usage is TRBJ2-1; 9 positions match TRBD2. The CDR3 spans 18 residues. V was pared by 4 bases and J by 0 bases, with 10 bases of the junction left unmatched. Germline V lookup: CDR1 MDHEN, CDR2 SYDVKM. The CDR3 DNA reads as TGTGCCAGCAGTTCACCGGGACTAGCTGAGAGCTCCTACAATGAGCAGTTCTTC. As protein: CASSSPGLAESSYNEQFF.

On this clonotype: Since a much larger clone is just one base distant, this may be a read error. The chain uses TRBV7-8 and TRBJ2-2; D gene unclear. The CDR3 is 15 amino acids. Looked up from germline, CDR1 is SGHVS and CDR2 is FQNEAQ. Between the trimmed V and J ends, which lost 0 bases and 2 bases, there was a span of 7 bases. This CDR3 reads CASSLADLNTGELFF. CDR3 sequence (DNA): TGTGCCAGCAGCTTAGCGGACCTCAACACCGGGGAGCTGTTTTTT.

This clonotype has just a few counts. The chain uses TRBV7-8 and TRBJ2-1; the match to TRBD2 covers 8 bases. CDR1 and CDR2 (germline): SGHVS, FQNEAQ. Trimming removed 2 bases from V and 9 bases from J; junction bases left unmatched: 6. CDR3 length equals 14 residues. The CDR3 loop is CASSLTTGGVEQFF. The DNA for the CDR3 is TGTGCCAGCAGCTTAACGACGGGAGGGGTTGAGCAGTTCTTC.

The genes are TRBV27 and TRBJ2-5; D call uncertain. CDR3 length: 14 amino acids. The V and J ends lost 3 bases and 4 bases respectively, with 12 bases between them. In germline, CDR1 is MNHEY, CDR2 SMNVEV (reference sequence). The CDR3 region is CASSLMGSGETQYF. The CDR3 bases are TGTGCCAGCAGTTTGATGGGATCGGGAGAGACCCAGTACTTC.

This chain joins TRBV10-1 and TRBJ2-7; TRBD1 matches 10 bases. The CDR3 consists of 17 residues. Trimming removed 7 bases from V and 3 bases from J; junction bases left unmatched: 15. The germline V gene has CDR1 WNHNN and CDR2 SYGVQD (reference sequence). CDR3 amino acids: CASIKAGQGSPSYEQYV. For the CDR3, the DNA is TGCGCCAGCATCAAGGCGGGACAGGGGAGCCCTAGCTACGAGCAGTACGTC.

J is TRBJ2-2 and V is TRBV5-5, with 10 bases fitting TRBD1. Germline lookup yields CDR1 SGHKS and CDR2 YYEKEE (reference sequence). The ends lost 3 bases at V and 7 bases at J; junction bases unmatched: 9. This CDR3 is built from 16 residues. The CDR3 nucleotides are TGTGCCAGCAGCTCCTCTCTCGGGACAGGGGTCGGGGAGCTGTTTTTT. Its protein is CASSSSLGTGVGELFF. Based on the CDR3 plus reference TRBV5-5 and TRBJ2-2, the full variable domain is DAGVTQSPTHLIKTRGQQVTLRCSPISGHKSVSWYQQVLGQGPQFIFQYYEKEERGRGNFPDRFSARQFPNYSSELNVNALLLGDSALYLCASSSSLGTGVGELFFGEGSRLTVL.

The CDR3, as DNA: TGTGCCAGCAGTAAACAGGGTTATAATTCACCCCTCCACTTT. It codes for CASSKQGYNSPLHF. This chain uses TRBV28 with TRBJ1-6; the D gene is possibly TRBD1 (6 bases). The CDR3 runs 14 residues. The V gene lost 5 bases and the J gene lost 4 bases, with 9 bases spanning the gap. Per germline, CDR1 MDHEN and CDR2 SYDVKM.

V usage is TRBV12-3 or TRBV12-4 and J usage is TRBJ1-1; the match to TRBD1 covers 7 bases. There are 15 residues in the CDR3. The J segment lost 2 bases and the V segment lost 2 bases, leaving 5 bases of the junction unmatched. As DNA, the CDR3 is TGTGCCAGCAGTTTATGGGGGACAGTCAACACTGAAGCTTTCTTT. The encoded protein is CASSLWGTVNTEAFF.

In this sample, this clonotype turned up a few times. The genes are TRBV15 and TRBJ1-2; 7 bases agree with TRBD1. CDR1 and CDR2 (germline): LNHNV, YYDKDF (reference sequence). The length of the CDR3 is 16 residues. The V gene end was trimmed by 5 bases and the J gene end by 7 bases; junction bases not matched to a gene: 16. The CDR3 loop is CATSRPGRDSLRGYTF. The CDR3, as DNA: TGTGCCACCAGCCGCCCCGGCCGGGACAGTTTACGTGGCTACACCTTC. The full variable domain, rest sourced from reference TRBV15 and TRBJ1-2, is DAMVIQNPRYQVTQFGKPVTLSCSQTLNHNVMYWYQQKSSQAPKLLFHYYDKDFNNEADTPDNFQSRRPNTSFCFLDIRSPGLGDTAMYLCATSRPGRDSLRGYTFGSGTRLTVV.

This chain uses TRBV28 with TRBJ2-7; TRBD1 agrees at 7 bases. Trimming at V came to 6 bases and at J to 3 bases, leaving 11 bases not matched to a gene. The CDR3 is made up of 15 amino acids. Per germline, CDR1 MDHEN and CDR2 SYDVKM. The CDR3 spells CASRPGLTGLYEQYF. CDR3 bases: TGTGCCAGCAGACCCGGTTTGACAGGGCTCTACGAGCAGTACTTC.

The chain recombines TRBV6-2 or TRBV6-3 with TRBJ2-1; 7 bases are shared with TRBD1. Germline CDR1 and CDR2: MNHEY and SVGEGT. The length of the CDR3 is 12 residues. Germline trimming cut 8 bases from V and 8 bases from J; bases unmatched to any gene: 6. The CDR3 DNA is TGTGCCAGCCGTGACAGGGACCATGAGCAGTTCTTC. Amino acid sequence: CASRDRDHEQFF.

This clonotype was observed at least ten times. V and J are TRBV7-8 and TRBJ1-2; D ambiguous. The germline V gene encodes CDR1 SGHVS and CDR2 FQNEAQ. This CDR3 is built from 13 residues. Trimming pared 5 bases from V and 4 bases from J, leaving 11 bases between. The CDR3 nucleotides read TGTGCCAGCAGCCTCAAAATAGCCTATGGCTACACCTTC. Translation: CASSLKIAYGYTF.

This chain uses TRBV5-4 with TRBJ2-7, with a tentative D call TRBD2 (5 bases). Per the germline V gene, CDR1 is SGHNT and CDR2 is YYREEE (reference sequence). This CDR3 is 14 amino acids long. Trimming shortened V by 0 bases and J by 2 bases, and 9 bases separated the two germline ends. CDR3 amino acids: CASSLAERPYEQYF. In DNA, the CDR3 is TGTGCCAGCAGCTTGGCCGAGCGGCCCTACGAGCAGTACTTC.

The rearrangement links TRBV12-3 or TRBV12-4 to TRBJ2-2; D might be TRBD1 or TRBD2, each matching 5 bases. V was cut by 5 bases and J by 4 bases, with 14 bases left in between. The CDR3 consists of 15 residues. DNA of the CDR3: TGTGCCAGCAGTCCCCGGGGCCCGCCCACCGGGGAGCTGTTTTTT. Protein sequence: CASSPRGPPTGELFF.

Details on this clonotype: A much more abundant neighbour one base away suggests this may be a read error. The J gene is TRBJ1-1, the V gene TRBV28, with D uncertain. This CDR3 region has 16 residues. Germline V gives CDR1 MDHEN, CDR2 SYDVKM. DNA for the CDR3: TGTACCAGCAGTCCAACAATCGGGTTGGGTTCCACTGAAGCTTTCTTT. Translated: CTSSPTIGLGSTEAFF.

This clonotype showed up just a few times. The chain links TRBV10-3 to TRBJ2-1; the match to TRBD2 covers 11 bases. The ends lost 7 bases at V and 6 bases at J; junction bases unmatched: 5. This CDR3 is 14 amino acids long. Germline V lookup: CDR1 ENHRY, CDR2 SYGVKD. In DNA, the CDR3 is TGTGCCATCAATAGCGGGAGGGCCCCCAATGAGCAGTTCTTC. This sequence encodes CAINSGRAPNEQFF.

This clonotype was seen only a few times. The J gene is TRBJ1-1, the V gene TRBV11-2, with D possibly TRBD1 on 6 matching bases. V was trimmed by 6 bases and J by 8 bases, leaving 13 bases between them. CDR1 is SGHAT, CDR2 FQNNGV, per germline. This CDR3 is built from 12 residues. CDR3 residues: CASSRSGTEAFF. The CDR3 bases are TGTGCCAGCAGTCGCAGCGGGACAGAAGCTTTCTTT.